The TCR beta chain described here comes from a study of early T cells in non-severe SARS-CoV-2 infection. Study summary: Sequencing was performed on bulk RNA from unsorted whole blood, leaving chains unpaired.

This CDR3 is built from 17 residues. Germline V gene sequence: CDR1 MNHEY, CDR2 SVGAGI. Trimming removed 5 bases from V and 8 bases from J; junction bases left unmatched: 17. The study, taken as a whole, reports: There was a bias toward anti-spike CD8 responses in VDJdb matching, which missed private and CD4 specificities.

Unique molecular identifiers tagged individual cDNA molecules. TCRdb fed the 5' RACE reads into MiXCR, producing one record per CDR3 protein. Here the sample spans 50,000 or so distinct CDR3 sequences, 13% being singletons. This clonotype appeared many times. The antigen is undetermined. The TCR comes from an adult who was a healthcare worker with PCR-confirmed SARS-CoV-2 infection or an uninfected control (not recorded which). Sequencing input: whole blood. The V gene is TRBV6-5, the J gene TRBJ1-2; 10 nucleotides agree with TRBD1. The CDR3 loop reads CASSLWGQGSAPKGYTF. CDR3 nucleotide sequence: TGTGCCAGCAGTCTGTGGGGACAGGGGTCGGCCCCGAAGGGCTACACCTTC.